These 26 T cell receptor beta chains share one sample of origin, sequenced in a study of T cells in Graves' hyperthyroidism and ophthalmopathy. Template material for amplifying TCR beta CDR3 regions consisted of RNA transcripts. TCR CDR3 regions were first amplified by RT-PCR with HTBI primers. TCRdb re-called the multiplex PCR reads through MiXCR, storing one row per CDR3 protein. This table has about 840,000 distinct CDR3 sequences, about two fifths appearing once. Sample: blood. These TCRs come from a young man with Graves' hyperthyroidism.

This clonotype was picked up many times. V and J are TRBV2 and TRBJ1-1; D possibly corresponds to TRBD1 (5 bases). The CDR3 contains 11 residues. V dropped 8 bases and J dropped 3 bases, with 7 bases sitting between them. CDR1 is SNHLY, CDR2 FYNNEI, per germline. The DNA for the CDR3 is TGTGCCAGCGCGGGGGACACTGAAGCTTTCTTT. Residues: CASAGDTEAFF.

The chain employs TRBV6-1 and TRBJ1-1; D unclear. Trimming removed 5 bases from V and 0 bases from J, with 13 bases in between. CDR1 and CDR2 from the germline V gene are MNHNS and SASEGT. The CDR3 is 15 amino acids. CDR3 sequence reads: CASSSYLGLNTEAFF. Here the CDR3 DNA reads TGTGCCAGCAGTTCTTACCTAGGCTTGAACACTGAAGCTTTCTTT.

In its sample, this clonotype was seen many times. The gene calls are TRBV2 and TRBJ1-5; 10 bases line up with TRBD1. Germline CDR1 is SNHLY and CDR2 is FYNNEI. After removal of 5 bases from V and 7 bases from J, the junction contained 8 bases not matched to a gene. This CDR3 is built from 15 residues. The CDR3 DNA reads TGTGCCAGCAGTCGGGGACAGGGGATCCAGCAGCCCCAGCATTTT. Translation: CASSRGQGIQQPQHF.

This clonotype was seen a few times. This chain connects TRBV20-1 to TRBJ1-4; perhaps TRBD1 as D (6 bases). Trimming stripped 5 bases from V and 4 bases from J, with 11 bases between. CDR1 DFQATT and CDR2 SNEGSKA come from the germline V gene (reference sequence). The CDR3 runs to 13 residues. The CDR3 DNA sequence: TGCAGTGCTTGCAGGGGTTTTAATGAAAAACTGTTTTTT. Translating it yields CSACRGFNEKLFF.

About this clonotype: A much larger clone lies one base from this, so it may be a read error. The chain is built from TRBV12-3 or TRBV12-4 and TRBJ1-5; TRBD1 is a possible D gene (5 bases). The length of the CDR3 is 12 residues. The CDR3: CAGSTGGQPQHF. The CDR3 coding sequence is TGTGCCGGCAGTACGGGGGGGCAGCCCCAGCATTTT.

This clonotype has more than one count but fewer than ten. This rearrangement joins TRBV7-9 to TRBJ1-4; 8 positions match TRBD1. V lost 5 bases, J lost 3 bases, and 5 bases stayed unmatched. Germline lookup yields CDR1 SEHNR and CDR2 FQNEAQ (reference sequence). This CDR3 region has 15 residues. The CDR3 nucleotides read TGTGCCAGCAGCACCGGACAGGGAGCTAATGAAAAACTGTTTTTT. It yields the protein CASSTGQGANEKLFF. Variable domain in full (rest from reference TRBV7-9 and TRBJ1-4): DTGVSQNPRHKITKRGQNVTFRCDPISEHNRLYWYRQTLGQGPEFLTYFQNEAQLEKSRLLSDRFSAERPKGSFSTLEIQRTEQGDSAMYLCASSTGQGANEKLFFGSGTQLSVL.

This clonotype was counted ten times or more. The chain links TRBV10-3 to TRBJ1-6; D not resolved. The CDR3 is 13 amino acids. Trimming cost V 3 bases and J 7 bases, with 7 bases left between them. Germline V gene sequence: CDR1 ENHRY, CDR2 SYGVKD. The CDR3 DNA reads TGTGCCATCAGTGACCGTCCGAATTCACCCCTCCACTTT. Its protein is CAISDRPNSPLHF.

This clonotype was seen a single time. At one end, the junction sequence differs from germline, possibly due to a read error. The J gene is TRBJ2-2, the V gene TRBV7-2, with 12 bases aligning to TRBD2. The germline V gene has CDR1 SGHTA and CDR2 FQGNSA. CDR3 length: 17 amino acids. Here the CDR3 DNA reads TGCGCCAGCAGCCAAGCCCCTAGCGGGGGGGGCACCGGGGAGCTGTTTTTT. It yields the protein CASSQAPSGGGTGELFF.

This clonotype has a handful of counts. V gene TRBV7-9 combines with J gene TRBJ2-7; D gene ambiguous. The germline V gene encodes CDR1 SEHNR and CDR2 FQNEAQ (reference sequence). The CDR3 has 12 amino acids. V was pared by 2 bases and J by 6 bases, with 8 bases between. The CDR3 DNA reads TGTGCCAGCAGCTTACCCATAGCCGAGCAGTACTTC. Its protein is CASSLPIAEQYF. The whole variable domain, filled in from reference TRBV7-9 and TRBJ2-7, reads DTGVSQNPRHKITKRGQNVTFRCDPISEHNRLYWYRQTLGQGPEFLTYFQNEAQLEKSRLLSDRFSAERPKGSFSTLEIQRTEQGDSAMYLCASSLPIAEQYFGPGTRLTVT.

In this sample, this clonotype turned up many times. This chain connects TRBV29-1 to TRBJ1-5, with D perhaps matching TRBD1 (5 bases). V was pared by 4 bases and J by 3 bases, with 10 bases between. Germline V CDR1 and CDR2: SQVTM, ANQGSEA. The CDR3 extends over 13 amino acids. DNA of the CDR3: TGCAGCGTTGCCAGGGACTCCAATCAGCCCCAGCATTTT. Translated, it gives CSVARDSNQPQHF.

This clonotype has at least ten counts. The V call is TRBV20-1, the J call TRBJ1-5; D uncertain. This CDR3 spans 13 amino acids. Trimming took 6 bases from V and 0 from J, leaving 9 bases between them. CDR1 is DFQATT and CDR2 is SNEGSKA in the germline V gene (reference sequence). The DNA of the CDR3 is TGCAGTGCCCGAGCCAATAGCAATCAGCCCCAGCATTTT. Its translation is CSARANSNQPQHF.

The V gene is TRBV29-1, the J gene TRBJ2-1; D is uncertain. The CDR3 is made up of 11 amino acids. Trimming left V 3 bases short and J 4 bases short, with 4 bases between. Per the germline V gene, CDR1 is SQVTM and CDR2 is ANQGSEA. The CDR3 reads CSVEKYNEQFF. The CDR3 nucleotides are TGCAGCGTTGAGAAATACAATGAGCAGTTCTTC.

This clonotype was counted a few times. V and J are TRBV4-1 and TRBJ1-3, with D perhaps TRBD1 (5 bases). The CDR3 length is 16 residues. In germline, CDR1 is MGHRA, CDR2 YSYEKL. Trimming pared 0 bases from V and 7 bases from J, leaving 16 bases between. The CDR3 coding sequence is TGCGCCAGCAGCCAAGATGTGCCTCCGGAGGGGAACACCATATATTTT. The encoded protein is CASSQDVPPEGNTIYF.

This clonotype was found a few times. The V call is TRBV5-1, the J call TRBJ1-5; D gene uncertain. Germline CDR1 is SGHRS and CDR2 is YFSETQ. V lost 2 bases, J lost 6 bases, and 9 bases lay in between. This CDR3 is built from 13 residues. The CDR3 loop reads CASSLVSGQPQHF. CDR3 coding DNA: TGCGCCAGCAGCTTAGTCTCGGGTCAGCCCCAGCATTTT.

This clonotype was counted only a few times. The rearrangement joins TRBV29-1 to TRBJ2-7, with 14 bases matching TRBD2. The CDR3 covers 14 residues. Per the germline V gene, CDR1 is SQVTM and CDR2 is ANQGSEA. J lost 4 bases, V lost 6 bases, and 5 bases had no gene match. CDR3 amino acids: CSVARLAGGYEQYF. In nucleotides, the CDR3 is TGCAGCGTCGCCCGACTAGCGGGAGGGTACGAGCAGTACTTC.

This clonotype was seen a few times. The rearrangement joins TRBV2 to TRBJ1-4; 9 bases agree with TRBD1. This CDR3 spans 15 amino acids. Germline CDR1 SNHLY, CDR2 FYNNEI. The V segment lost 1 base and the J segment 8 bases; nucleotides outside the gene matches: 5. CDR3 coding DNA: TGTGCCAGCAGTGAAGAAGGGACAGGGAGGGAAAAACTGTTTTTT. It encodes CASSEEGTGREKLFF.

This clonotype was counted ten times or more. The chain links TRBV12-3 or TRBV12-4 to TRBJ2-7, with D perhaps matching TRBD2 (6 bases). Trimming stripped 2 bases from V and 4 bases from J, with 12 bases between. The length of the CDR3 is 14 residues. CDR3 sequence (DNA): TGTGCCAGCAGTTTACTGACTAGTCGTTACGAGCAGTACTTC. Protein product: CASSLLTSRYEQYF.

This clonotype was observed many times. Here the CDR3 reads CASSVEALALYGYTF. CDR3 nucleotide sequence: TGTGCCAGCAGCGTAGAGGCACTTGCCCTCTATGGCTACACCTTC. The chain recombines TRBV9 with TRBJ1-2; D call uncertain. The CDR3 sequence is 15 residues long. Trimming pared 0 bases from V and 4 bases from J, leaving 13 bases between. The V gene's germline CDR1 is SGDLS and CDR2 YYNGEE.

There are many counts of this clonotype. The chain combines TRBV6-4 with TRBJ1-6, with D possibly being TRBD1 (5 bases). Trimming pared 2 bases from V and 14 bases from J, leaving 7 bases between. CDR1 MRHNA and CDR2 SNTAGT come from the germline V gene. This CDR3 is built from 11 residues. CDR3 protein: CASSDGGTLHF. As DNA, the CDR3 is TGTGCCAGCAGTGACGGGGGTACCCTCCACTTT.

This clonotype was seen ten or more times. The rearrangement joins TRBV20-1 to TRBJ1-1; possible D gene TRBD1, 5 bases. This CDR3 comprises 14 residues. Trimming removed 3 bases at V and 5 bases at J, with 16 bases between. The germline gives CDR1 DFQATT, CDR2 SNEGSKA (reference sequence). Here the CDR3 DNA reads TGCAGTGCTAGCGGGGCAGCGGTGAGGACTGAAGCTTTCTTT. This gives the protein CSASGAAVRTEAFF.

This clonotype was picked up many times. J is TRBJ2-6 and V is TRBV29-1; D possibly corresponds to TRBD2 (5 bases). The V and J ends lost 3 bases and 0 bases respectively, with 15 bases between them. Germline V lookup: CDR1 SQVTM, CDR2 ANQGSEA. There are 17 residues in the CDR3. The CDR3 DNA reads TGCAGCGTTGACGGGGTCGAAGGCCTCTCTGGGGCCAACGTCCTGACTTTC. It encodes CSVDGVEGLSGANVLTF. The complete variable domain, with remaining parts taken from reference TRBV29-1 and TRBJ2-6, reads SAVISQKPSRDICQRGTSLTIQCQVDSQVTMMFWYRQQPGQSLTLIATANQGSEATYESGFVIDKFPISRPNLTFSTLTVSNMSPEDSSIYLCSVDGVEGLSGANVLTFGAGSRLTVL.

This clonotype was seen just once. The junction differs from germline at one of its ends, possibly a read error. The CDR3 here is CASSQDSAGPWGNYEQYF. CDR3 DNA sequence: TGCGCCAGCAGCCAAGATTCCGCAGGCCCATGGGGAAACTACGAGCAGTACTTC. V is TRBV7-9 and J is TRBJ2-7; unclear D gene. The germline V gene encodes CDR1 SEHNR and CDR2 FQNEAQ (reference sequence). This CDR3 spans 18 amino acids.

This clonotype appeared a few times. CDR3 amino acids: CASSPTELPYLSQQYF. CDR3 coding DNA: TGTGCCAGCAGCCCTACAGAGCTACCTTACCTTTCCCAGCAGTACTTC. The V gene is TRBV5-6, the J gene TRBJ2-7, with D unresolved. Trimming took off 4 bases at V and 8 bases at J, with 25 bases between the two ends. The CDR3 covers 16 residues. Germline assignment: CDR1 SGHDT and CDR2 YYEEEE.

The sample holds a few counts of this clonotype. The chain couples TRBV6-5 to TRBJ1-1, with no clear D. Per germline, CDR1 MNHEY and CDR2 SVGAGI. The CDR3 consists of 11 residues. Between the trimmed V and J ends, which lost 7 bases and 6 bases, there was a span of 9 bases. The CDR3, as DNA: TGTGCCAGCACCGGAGCAGCTGAAGCTTTCTTT. Translation: CASTGAAEAFF.

This clonotype was counted only a few times. The chain has TRBV5-5 and TRBJ1-2; 9 bases fit TRBD1. Germline V lookup: CDR1 SGHKS, CDR2 YYEKEE (reference sequence). J gave up 7 bases and V 4 bases, and 5 bases lay outside the gene matches. This CDR3 comprises 13 residues. CDR3 sequence: CASSRTGAGGYTF. CDR3 bases: TGTGCCAGCAGCCGGACAGGGGCGGGTGGCTACACCTTC.

There are a few counts of this clonotype. This sequence joins TRBV14 and TRBJ1-6; D is unresolved. Trimming pared 4 bases from V and 7 bases from J, leaving 17 bases between. Per the germline V gene, CDR1 is SGHDN and CDR2 is FVKESK. The CDR3 runs to 16 residues. The CDR3 DNA is TGTGCCAGCAGCCCCGGCGGGCGGCTCCGAAATTCACCCCTCCACTTT. It encodes CASSPGGRLRNSPLHF.